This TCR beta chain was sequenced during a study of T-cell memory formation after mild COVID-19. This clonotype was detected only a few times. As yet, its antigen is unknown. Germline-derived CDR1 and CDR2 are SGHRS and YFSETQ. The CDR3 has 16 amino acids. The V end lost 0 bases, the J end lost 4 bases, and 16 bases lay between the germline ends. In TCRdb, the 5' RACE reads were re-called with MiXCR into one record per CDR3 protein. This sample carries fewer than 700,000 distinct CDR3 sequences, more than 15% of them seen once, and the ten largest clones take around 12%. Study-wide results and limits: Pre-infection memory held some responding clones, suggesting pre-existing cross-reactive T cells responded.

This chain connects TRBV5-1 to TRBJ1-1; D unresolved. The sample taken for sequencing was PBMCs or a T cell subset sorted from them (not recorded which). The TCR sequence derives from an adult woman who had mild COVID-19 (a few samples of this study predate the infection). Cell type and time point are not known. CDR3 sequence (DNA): TGCGCCAGCAGCTTGGGGGTTAAGGTGGGGAGCACTGAAGCTTTCTTT. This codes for CASSLGVKVGSTEAFF.